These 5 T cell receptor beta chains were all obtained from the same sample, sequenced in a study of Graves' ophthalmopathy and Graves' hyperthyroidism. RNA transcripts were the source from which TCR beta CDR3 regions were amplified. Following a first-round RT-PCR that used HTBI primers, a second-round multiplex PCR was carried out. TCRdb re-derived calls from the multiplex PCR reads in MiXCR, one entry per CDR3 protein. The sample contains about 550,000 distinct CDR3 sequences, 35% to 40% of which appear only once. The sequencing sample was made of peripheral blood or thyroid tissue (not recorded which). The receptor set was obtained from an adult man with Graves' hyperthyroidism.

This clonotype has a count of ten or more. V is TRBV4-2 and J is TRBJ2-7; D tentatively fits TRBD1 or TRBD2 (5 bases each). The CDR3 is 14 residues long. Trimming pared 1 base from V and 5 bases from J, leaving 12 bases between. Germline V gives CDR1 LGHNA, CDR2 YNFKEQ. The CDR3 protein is CASSQGGPADEQYF. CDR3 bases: TGTGCCAGCAGCCAAGGGGGACCAGCGGACGAGCAGTACTTC.

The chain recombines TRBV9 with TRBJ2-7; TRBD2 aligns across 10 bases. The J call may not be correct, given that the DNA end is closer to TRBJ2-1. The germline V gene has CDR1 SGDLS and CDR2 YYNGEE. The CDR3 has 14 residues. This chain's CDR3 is CASGRIAGGNEQFF. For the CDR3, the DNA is TGTGCCAGCGGTCGAATAGCGGGAGGTAATGAGCAGTTCTTC.

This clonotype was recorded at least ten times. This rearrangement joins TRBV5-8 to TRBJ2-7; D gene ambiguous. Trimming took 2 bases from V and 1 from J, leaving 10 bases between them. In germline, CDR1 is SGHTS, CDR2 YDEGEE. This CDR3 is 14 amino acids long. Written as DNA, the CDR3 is TGTGCCAGCAGCTTACCAGGTCGATCCTACGAGCAGTACTTC. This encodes CASSLPGRSYEQYF.

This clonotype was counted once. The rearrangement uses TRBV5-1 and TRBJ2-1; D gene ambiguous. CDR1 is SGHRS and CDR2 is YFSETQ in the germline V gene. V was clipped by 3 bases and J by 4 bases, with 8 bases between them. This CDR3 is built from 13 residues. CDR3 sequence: CASSSEMYNEQFF. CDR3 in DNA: TGCGCCAGCAGCTCGGAGATGTACAATGAGCAGTTCTTC. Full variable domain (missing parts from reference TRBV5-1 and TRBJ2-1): KAGVTQTPRYLIKTRGQQVTLSCSPISGHRSVSWYQQTPGQGLQFLFEYFSETQRNKGNFPGRFSGRQFSNSRSEMNVSTLELGDSALYLCASSSEMYNEQFFGPGTRLTVL.

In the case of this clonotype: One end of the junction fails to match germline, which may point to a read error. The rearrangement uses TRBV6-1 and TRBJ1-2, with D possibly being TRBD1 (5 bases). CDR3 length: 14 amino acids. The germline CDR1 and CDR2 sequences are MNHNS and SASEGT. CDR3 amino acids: CASSEGQKFYGCTF. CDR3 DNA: TGTGCCAGCAGTGAAGGACAGAAGTTCTATGGCTGCACCTTC.